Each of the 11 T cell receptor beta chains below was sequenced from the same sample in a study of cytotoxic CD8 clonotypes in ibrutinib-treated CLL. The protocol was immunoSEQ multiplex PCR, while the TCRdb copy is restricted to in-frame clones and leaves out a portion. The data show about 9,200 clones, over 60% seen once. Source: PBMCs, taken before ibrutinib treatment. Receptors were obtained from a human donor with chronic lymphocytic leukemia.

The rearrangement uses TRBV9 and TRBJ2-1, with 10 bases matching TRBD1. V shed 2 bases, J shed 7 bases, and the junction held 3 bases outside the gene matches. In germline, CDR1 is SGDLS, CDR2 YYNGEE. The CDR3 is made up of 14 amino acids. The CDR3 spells CASSVPGQGNEQFF. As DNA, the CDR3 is TGTGCCAGCAGCGTCCCGGGACAGGGGAATGAGCAGTTCTTC.

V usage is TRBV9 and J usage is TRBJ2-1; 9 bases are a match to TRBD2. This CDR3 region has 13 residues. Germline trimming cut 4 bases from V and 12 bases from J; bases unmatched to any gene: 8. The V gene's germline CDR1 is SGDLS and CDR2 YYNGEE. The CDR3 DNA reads TGTGCCAGCAGCTACTATAGCGGGAGCCGGCAGTTCTTC. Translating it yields CASSYYSGSRQFF.

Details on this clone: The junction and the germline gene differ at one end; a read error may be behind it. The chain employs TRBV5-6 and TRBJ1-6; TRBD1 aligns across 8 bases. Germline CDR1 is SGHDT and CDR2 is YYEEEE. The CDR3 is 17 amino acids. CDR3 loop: CASSWNGQGSNNSPLHF. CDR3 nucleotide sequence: TGTGCCAGCAGCTGGAATGGACAGGGCTCCAATAATTCACCCCTCCACTTT.

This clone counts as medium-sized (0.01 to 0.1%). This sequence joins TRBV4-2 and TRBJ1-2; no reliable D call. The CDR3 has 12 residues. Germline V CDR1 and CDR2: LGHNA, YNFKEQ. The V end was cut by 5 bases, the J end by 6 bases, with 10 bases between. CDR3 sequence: CASSGGEDGYTF. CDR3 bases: TGTGCCAGCAGCGGCGGGGAGGATGGCTACACCTTC.

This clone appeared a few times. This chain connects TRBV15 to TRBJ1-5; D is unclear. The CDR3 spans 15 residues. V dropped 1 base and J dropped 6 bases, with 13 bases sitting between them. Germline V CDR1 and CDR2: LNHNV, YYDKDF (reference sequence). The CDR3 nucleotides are TGTGCCACCAGCAGAGTTGTTTGGAGCGGTCAGCCCCAGCATTTT. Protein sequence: CATSRVVWSGQPQHF.

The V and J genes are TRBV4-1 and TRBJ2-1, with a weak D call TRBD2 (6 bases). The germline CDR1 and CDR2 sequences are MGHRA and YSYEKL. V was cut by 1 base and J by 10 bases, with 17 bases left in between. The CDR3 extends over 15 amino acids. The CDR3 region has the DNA TGCGCCAGCAGCCAAGGCGGGACGACCTTCGGGGAGCAGTTCTTC. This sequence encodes CASSQGGTTFGEQFF.

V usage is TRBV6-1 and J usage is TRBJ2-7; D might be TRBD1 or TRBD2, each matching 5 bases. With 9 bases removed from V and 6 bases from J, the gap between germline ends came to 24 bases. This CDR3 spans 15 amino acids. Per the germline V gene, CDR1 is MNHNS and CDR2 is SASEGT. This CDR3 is CASSVGTPDFGEQYF. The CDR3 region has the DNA TGTGCCAGTTCTGTAGGGACCCCCGACTTTGGCGAGCAGTACTTC.

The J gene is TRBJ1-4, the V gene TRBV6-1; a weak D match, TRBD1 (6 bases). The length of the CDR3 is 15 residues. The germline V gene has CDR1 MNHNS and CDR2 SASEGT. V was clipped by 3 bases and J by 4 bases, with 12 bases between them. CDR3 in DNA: TGTGCCAGCAGTGATGGGGGCCCGATTAATGAAAAACTGTTTTTT. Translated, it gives CASSDGGPINEKLFF.

The CDR3 spells CASSFNRGRTEAFF. The CDR3 DNA follows: TGCGCCAGCAGCTTCAACAGGGGGCGCACTGAAGCTTTCTTT. The chain employs TRBV5-1 and TRBJ1-1, with 9 bases lining up with TRBD1. This CDR3 contains 14 residues. From germline, CDR1 is SGHRS and CDR2 YFSETQ. V trimming: 2 bases; J trimming: 4 bases; junction bases outside the gene matches: 3.

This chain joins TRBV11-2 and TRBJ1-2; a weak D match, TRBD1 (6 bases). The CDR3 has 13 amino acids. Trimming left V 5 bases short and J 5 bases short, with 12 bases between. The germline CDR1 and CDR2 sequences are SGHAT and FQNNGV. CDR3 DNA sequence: TGTGCCAGCAGCCGCGACAGGAATTATGGCTACACCTTC. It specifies CASSRDRNYGYTF.

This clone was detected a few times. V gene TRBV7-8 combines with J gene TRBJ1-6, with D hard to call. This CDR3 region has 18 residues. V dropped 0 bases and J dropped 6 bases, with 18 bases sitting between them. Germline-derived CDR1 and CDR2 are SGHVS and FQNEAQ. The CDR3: CASSLAPWYRVSNSPLHF. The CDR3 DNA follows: TGTGCCAGCAGCTTAGCCCCCTGGTATAGAGTCTCTAATTCACCCCTCCACTTT.